Each of the 10 T cell receptor beta chains below was sequenced from the same sample in a study of T cell responses to AZD1222 COVID-19 vaccine. Assay: immunoSEQ multiplex PCR; the TCRdb copy retains only in-frame clones and omits some. The profile shows about 200,000 clones, more than 85% of them singletons. The sequencing used peripheral blood, collected 28 days after the second AZD1222 dose. The receptors here all came from an adult who received the AZD1222 COVID-19 vaccine.

The chain is built from TRBV18 and TRBJ1-1; D is unclear. This CDR3 spans 13 amino acids. Germline V lookup: CDR1 KGHSH, CDR2 LQKENI. The V end was cut by 3 bases, the J end by 5 bases, with 10 bases between. Here the CDR3 reads CASSPGLGTEAFF. In DNA, the CDR3 is TGTGCCAGCTCACCGGGGTTGGGAACTGAAGCTTTCTTT.

This sequence joins TRBV9 and TRBJ2-5; D perhaps matches TRBD1 (6 bases). V lost 3 bases and J lost 5, with 14 bases in between. Per the germline V gene, CDR1 is SGDLS and CDR2 is YYNGEE. The CDR3 extends over 14 amino acids. In DNA form, the CDR3 reads TGTGCCAGCAGCGGAACAGGGCTCGGGGAGACCCAGTACTTC. Amino acids: CASSGTGLGETQYF.

V gene TRBV11-3 combines with J gene TRBJ2-1; 10 bases line up with TRBD1. CDR1 SGHNT and CDR2 YENEEA come from the germline V gene. After removal of 5 bases from V and 7 bases from J, the junction contained 8 bases not matched to a gene. This CDR3 is 15 amino acids long. CDR3 coding DNA: TGTGCCAGCAGCGTCGGGACAGGGGAAGTAAATGAGCAGTTCTTC. Translated, it gives CASSVGTGEVNEQFF.

The chain carries TRBV6-5 and TRBJ1-2; 8 nucleotides match TRBD1. Trimming at V came to 10 bases and at J to 2 bases, leaving 9 bases not matched to a gene. The germline CDR1 and CDR2 sequences are MNHEY and SVGAGI. CDR3 size: 14 residues. CDR3 sequence: CANSQGAGNYGYTF. The CDR3 DNA reads TGTGCCAACTCCCAGGGGGCCGGCAACTATGGCTACACCTTC.

This clone was counted once. CDR3 DNA: TGTGCCAGCACTCCGCGGCAGATGAACACTGAAGCTTTCTTT. Protein sequence: CASTPRQMNTEAFF. The chain employs TRBV28 and TRBJ1-1, with D hard to call. The V and J ends lost 7 bases and 0 bases respectively, with 12 bases between them. Germline CDR1 and CDR2: MDHEN and SYDVKM. The CDR3 runs to 14 residues.

The gene calls are TRBV12-3 or TRBV12-4 and TRBJ1-6; a weak D match, TRBD1 (5 bases). V was clipped by 6 bases and J by 8 bases, with 11 bases between them. This CDR3 has 13 amino acids. The CDR3 reads CASRHGGDSPLHF. In DNA, the CDR3 is TGTGCCAGCAGGCACGGGGGAGATTCACCCCTCCACTTT.

The V and J genes are TRBV28 and TRBJ1-1; weak D call: TRBD1 (5 bases). The CDR3 extends over 14 amino acids. Trimming took 8 bases from V and 0 from J, leaving 13 bases between them. The V gene's germline CDR1 is MDHEN and CDR2 SYDVKM. CDR3 nucleotides: TGTGCCAGCGCCAAGGGGACCTTGAACACTGAAGCTTTCTTT. Translated: CASAKGTLNTEAFF.

The chain recombines TRBV24-1 with TRBJ2-7; 7 bases are shared with TRBD2. V was pared by 2 bases and J by 6 bases, with 9 bases of the junction left unmatched. The CDR3 contains 15 residues. Germline values: CDR1 KGHDR, CDR2 SFDVKD. The CDR3 protein is CATSDSGGVRGEQYF. CDR3 bases: TGTGCCACCAGTGATTCGGGGGGAGTGCGGGGCGAGCAGTACTTC.

The rearrangement uses TRBV5-1 and TRBJ2-2; 13 bases are a match to TRBD2. With 5 bases clipped from V and 0 bases from J, the junction kept 16 bases outside the gene matches. This CDR3 is built from 21 residues. CDR1 SGHRS and CDR2 YFSETQ come from the germline V gene. The CDR3 loop is CASRRGLAGDRFGANTGELFF. DNA for the CDR3: TGCGCCAGCAGGAGAGGACTAGCGGGAGATCGCTTCGGAGCGAACACCGGGGAGCTGTTTTTT.

V and J are TRBV7-3 and TRBJ2-3; TRBD2 aligns across 8 bases. In germline, CDR1 is SGHTA, CDR2 FQGTGA. Trimming at V came to 2 bases and at J to 10 bases, leaving 11 bases not matched to a gene. This CDR3 is built from 15 residues. CDR3 in amino acids: CASSLQPLAGSAQYF. CDR3 sequence (DNA): TGTGCCAGCAGCTTACAGCCCCTAGCGGGTAGTGCGCAGTATTTT.